Each of the 5 T cell receptor beta chains below was sequenced from the same sample in a study of control samples from healthy donors and cancer patients. Assay used: immunoSEQ multiplex PCR; TCRdb lists only in-frame clones, some missing. The sample lists 55,000 to 80,000 clones; roughly 89% were seen once. The sequenced sample was PBMCs. The receptors were gathered from a man between 60 and 75 years old with colorectal cancer.

The chain carries TRBV5-1 and TRBJ1-3; the D gene is possibly TRBD1 (5 bases). V lost 4 bases and J 0 bases, leaving 11 bases between the germline ends. Germline CDR1 SGHRS, CDR2 YFSETQ. This CDR3 region has 15 residues. As DNA, the CDR3 is TGCGCCAGCAGCAGGGACGGCAGCTCTGGAAACACCATATATTTT. Amino acids: CASSRDGSSGNTIYF.

This clone appeared a single time. In DNA form, the CDR3 reads TGTGCCAGCAAGGTGGGGTCGGGGGAAAAACTGTTTTTT. Its translation is CASKVGSGEKLFF. The chain has TRBV28 and TRBJ1-4; D uncertain. V lost 7 bases and J lost 8, with 14 bases in between. CDR1 MDHEN and CDR2 SYDVKM come from the germline V gene. CDR3 size: 13 residues.

Here the CDR3 reads CASRPRFGGGSEQFF. The CDR3 DNA is TGTGCCAGCAGACCAAGATTCGGGGGCGGGAGTGAGCAGTTCTTC. The chain employs TRBV3-1 (or the pseudogene TRBV3-2) and TRBJ2-1; D is perhaps TRBD2 (7 bases). CDR3 length: 15 amino acids. The germline V gene has CDR1 LGHDT and CDR2 YNNKEL (reference sequence). The V end lost 6 bases, the J end lost 9 bases, and 21 bases lay between the germline ends.

This chain uses TRBV7-3 with TRBJ2-5, with a weak D call TRBD1 (6 bases). V was shortened by 3 bases and J by 4 bases, with 9 bases between the two germline ends. The CDR3 length is 13 residues. Looked up from germline, CDR1 is SGHTA and CDR2 is FQGTGA. This CDR3 is CASSFGQRETQYF. The CDR3 DNA follows: TGTGCCAGCAGCTTCGGACAGAGAGAGACCCAGTACTTC.

V is TRBV7-9 and J is TRBJ1-2; D might be TRBD1 (6 bases). CDR1 is SEHNR, CDR2 FQNEAQ, per germline (reference sequence). Trimming took off 1 base at V and 8 bases at J, with 14 bases between the two ends. This CDR3 spans 14 amino acids. The CDR3 here is CASSLEWAGVGYTF. The DNA of the CDR3 is TGTGCCAGCAGCTTAGAGTGGGCAGGGGTCGGCTACACCTTC.